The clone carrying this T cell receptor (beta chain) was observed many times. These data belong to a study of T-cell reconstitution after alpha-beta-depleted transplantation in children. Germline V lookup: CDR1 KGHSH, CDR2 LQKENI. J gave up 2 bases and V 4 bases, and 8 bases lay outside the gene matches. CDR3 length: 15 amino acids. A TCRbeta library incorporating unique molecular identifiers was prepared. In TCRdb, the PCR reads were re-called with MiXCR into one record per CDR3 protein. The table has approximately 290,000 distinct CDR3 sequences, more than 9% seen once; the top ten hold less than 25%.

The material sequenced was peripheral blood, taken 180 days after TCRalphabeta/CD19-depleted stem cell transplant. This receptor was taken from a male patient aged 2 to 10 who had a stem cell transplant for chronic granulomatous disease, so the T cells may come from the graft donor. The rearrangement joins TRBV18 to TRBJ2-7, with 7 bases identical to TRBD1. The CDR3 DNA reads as TGTGCCAGCTCACGGATCCGGGACAGAACCTACGAGCAGTACTTC. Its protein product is CASSRIRDRTYEQYF.